The rows below give T cell receptor beta chains drawn from one sample of a study of OX40 agonist ivuxolimab in advanced cancers. Generated by immunoSEQ multiplex PCR, the TCRdb table keeps only in-frame clones and is missing some. The sample contains tens of thousands of clones, roughly 82% of which appear only once. The sequences come from CD4+ or CD8+ T cells sorted from blood, collected in a trial of the OX40 agonist ivuxolimab. The source is an adult with an advanced solid tumor such as melanoma, head and neck, liver or kidney cancer. Each CDR3 is given with its conserved first and last residue. A D gene is named only where the DNA matches it firmly. The size entry is marked missing in some rows and otherwise reads once, few, many or a size class.

clone_size	d_call	v_call	j_call	cdr3_aa	cdr3_nt
-	-	TRBV7-9	TRBJ1-2	CASSLVGGRTAPNYGYTF	TGTGCCAGCAGCTTAGTGGGGGGGAGAACTGCACCTAACTATGGCTACACCTTC
-	-	TRBV27	TRBJ1-2	CASSLDGYTF	TGTGCCAGCAGTTTAGATGGCTACACCTTC
-	TRBD2	TRBV6-5	TRBJ2-1	CASSYSSGNEQFF	TGTGCCAGCAGTTATTCTAGCGGCAATGAGCAGTTCTTC
-	TRBD1	TRBV9	TRBJ1-1	CASSVADRGFTEAFF	TGTGCCAGCAGCGTAGCGGACAGGGGTTTTACTGAAGCTTTCTTT
once	TRBD1	TRBV15	TRBJ2-7	CATSRDGTGWEQYF	TGTGCCACCAGCAGAGATGGGACAGGGTGGGAGCAGTACTTC
-	TRBD1	TRBV19	TRBJ1-2	CASSQPPTGNGVYGYTF	TGTGCCAGTAGTCAGCCCCCGACAGGGAACGGGGTCTATGGCTACACCTTC
-	TRBD2	TRBV25-1	TRBJ2-7	CASGPGDYNYEQYF	TGTGCCAGCGGGCCCGGGGACTATAACTACGAGCAGTACTTC
-	TRBD2	TRBV10-1	TRBJ2-1	CASSFPGRDNEQFF	TGCGCCAGCAGTTTTCCAGGGAGGGACAATGAGCAGTTCTTC
-	TRBD1	TRBV19	TRBJ2-1	CASTADRTLNEQFF	TGTGCCAGTACCGCGGACAGGACCCTCAATGAGCAGTTCTTC
-	TRBD2	TRBV28	TRBJ2-7	CASSGGYEQYF	TGTGCCAGTAGCGGGGGCTACGAGCAGTACTTC
-	-	TRBV7-7	TRBJ2-2	CASSPTGGGGELFF	TGTGCTAGCAGCCCCACCGGGGGTGGCGGGGAGCTGTTTTTT
-	-	TRBV6-4	TRBJ2-7	CASSDLTQGNESREQYF	TGTGCCAGCAGTGACTTGACGCAGGGGAACGAATCGCGAGAGCAGTACTTC
-	TRBD2	TRBV11-3	TRBJ2-2	CASSLVTSGRLTGELFF	TGTGCCAGCAGCTTAGTTACTAGCGGGAGGCTCACCGGGGAGCTGTTTTTT
-	TRBD2	TRBV2	TRBJ2-3	CATQATSGISDTQYF	TGTGCCACCCAGGCGACTAGCGGGATTTCAGATACGCAGTATTTT
-	TRBD2	TRBV7-6	TRBJ2-5	CASSLEAGRGETQYF	TGTGCCAGCAGCTTAGAGGCAGGGCGGGGGGAGACCCAGTACTTC
-	-	TRBV28	TRBJ2-1	CASSLPRTGGISGRANEQFF	TGTGCCAGCAGTTTACCGAGGACAGGGGGAATTAGCGGGAGGGCCAATGAGCAGTTCTTC
large	-	TRBV7-9	TRBJ1-2	CASSSSGAGLGYTF	TGTGCCAGCAGCTCCAGCGGGGCAGGGCTGGGCTACACCTTC
-	-	TRBV6-5	TRBJ2-2	CASSYLVGPGELFF	TGTGCCAGCAGTTATTTAGTTGGACCTGGGGAGCTGTTTTTT
-	-	TRBV4-1	TRBJ2-7	CASSQVVREGDEQYF	TGCGCCAGCAGCCAAGTGGTGCGCGAAGGGGACGAGCAGTACTTC
once	-	TRBV2	TRBJ1-4	CASSERSSTNEKLFF	TGTGCCAGCAGTGAACGAAGTTCAACTAATGAAAAACTGTTTTTT
-	-	TRBV18	TRBJ2-7	CASSPPSRSSYEQYF	TGTGCCAGCTCACCCCCGTCTAGGAGCTCCTACGAGCAGTACTTC
-	TRBD2	TRBV4-1	TRBJ2-1	CASSQAGASGYNEQFF	TGCGCCAGCAGCCAAGCAGGAGCTAGCGGCTACAATGAGCAGTTCTTC
once	-	TRBV28	TRBJ2-7	CASSLSRTGRAGGSYEQYF	TGTGCCAGCAGTTTAAGTCGGACAGGGAGGGCGGGAGGCTCCTACGAGCAGTACTTC
-	TRBD2	TRBV9	TRBJ2-2	CASSPIAGENTGELFF	TGTGCCAGCAGCCCGATAGCGGGCGAGAACACCGGGGAGCTGTTTTTT
-	-	TRBV6-4	TRBJ2-7	CASPKSQAPYEQYF	TGTGCCAGCCCTAAGTCGCAGGCACCCTACGAGCAGTACTTC
-	-	TRBV9	TRBJ1-2	CASSSEHSANYGYTF	TGTGCCAGCAGCTCAGAACACTCAGCTAACTATGGCTACACCTTC
-	-	TRBV5-1	TRBJ1-2	CASSLGQNYGYTF	TGCGCCAGCAGCTTAGGACAGAACTATGGCTACACCTTC
-	TRBD1	TRBV19	TRBJ1-2	CASSIPGGKRGYTF	TGTGCCAGTAGTATACCAGGGGGGAAGCGTGGCTACACCTTC
-	-	TRBV15	TRBJ1-2	CATSRGRLNYGYTF	TGTGCCACCTCCCGTGGCAGGCTCAACTATGGCTACACCTTC
medium-sized	-	TRBV9	TRBJ2-3	CASSPGENTQYF	TGTGCCAGCAGCCCGGGGGAAAATACGCAGTATTTT
-	-	TRBV19	TRBJ2-7	CASSIFASYEQYF	TGTGCCAGTAGTATTTTCGCCTCCTACGAGCAGTACTTC